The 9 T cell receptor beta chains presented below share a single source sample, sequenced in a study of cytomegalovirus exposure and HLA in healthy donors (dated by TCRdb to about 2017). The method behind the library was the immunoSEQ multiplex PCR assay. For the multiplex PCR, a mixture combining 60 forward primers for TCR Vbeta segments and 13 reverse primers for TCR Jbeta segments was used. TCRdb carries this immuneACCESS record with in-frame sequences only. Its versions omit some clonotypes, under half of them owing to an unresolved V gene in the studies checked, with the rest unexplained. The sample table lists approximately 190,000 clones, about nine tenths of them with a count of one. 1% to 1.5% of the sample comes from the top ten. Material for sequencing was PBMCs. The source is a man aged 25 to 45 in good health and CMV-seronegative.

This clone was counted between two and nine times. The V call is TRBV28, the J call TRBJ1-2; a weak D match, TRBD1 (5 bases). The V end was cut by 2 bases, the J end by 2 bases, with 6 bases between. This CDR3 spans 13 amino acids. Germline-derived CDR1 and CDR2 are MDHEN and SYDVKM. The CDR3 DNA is TGTGCCAGCAGTTTACGGGGGAACTATGGCTACACCTTC. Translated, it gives CASSLRGNYGYTF.

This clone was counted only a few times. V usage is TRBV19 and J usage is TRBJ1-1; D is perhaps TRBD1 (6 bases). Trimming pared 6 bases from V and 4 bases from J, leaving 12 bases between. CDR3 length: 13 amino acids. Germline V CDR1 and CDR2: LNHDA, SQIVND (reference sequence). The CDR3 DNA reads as TGTGCCAGTAGATTCAGGGGAGTCACTGAAGCTTTCTTT. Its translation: CASRFRGVTEAFF.

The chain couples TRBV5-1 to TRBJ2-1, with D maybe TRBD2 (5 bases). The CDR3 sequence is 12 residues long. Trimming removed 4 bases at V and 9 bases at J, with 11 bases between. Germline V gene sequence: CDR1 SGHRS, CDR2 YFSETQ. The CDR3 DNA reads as TGCGCCAGCAGCCTCACTAGTCTTGAGCAGTTCTTC. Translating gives CASSLTSLEQFF.

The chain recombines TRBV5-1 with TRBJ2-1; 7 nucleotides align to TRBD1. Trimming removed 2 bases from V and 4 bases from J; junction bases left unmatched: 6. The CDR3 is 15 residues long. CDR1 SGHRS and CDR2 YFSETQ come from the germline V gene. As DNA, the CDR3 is TGCGCCAGCAGCTTTGTGGCAGGGGGTTACAATGAGCAGTTCTTC. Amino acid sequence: CASSFVAGGYNEQFF.

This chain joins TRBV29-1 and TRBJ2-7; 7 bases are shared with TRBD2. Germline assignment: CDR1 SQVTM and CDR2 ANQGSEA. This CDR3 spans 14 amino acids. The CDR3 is CSAGAGGGRYEQYF. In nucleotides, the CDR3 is TGCAGTGCCGGGGCAGGCGGGGGAAGGTACGAGCAGTACTTC.

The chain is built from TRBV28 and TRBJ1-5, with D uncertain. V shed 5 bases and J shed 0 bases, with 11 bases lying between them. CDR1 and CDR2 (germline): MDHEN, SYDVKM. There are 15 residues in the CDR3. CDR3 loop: CASSQPYSSNQPQHF. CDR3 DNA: TGTGCCAGCAGTCAACCTTACAGTAGCAATCAGCCCCAGCATTTT.

The CDR3 coding sequence is TGTGCTAGCGCTAGCGGGGGAACAGAGACCCAGTACTTC. Residues: CASASGGTETQYF. The chain combines TRBV7-7 with TRBJ2-5; 10 bases are a match to TRBD2. The length of the CDR3 is 13 residues. The germline V gene encodes CDR1 SSHAT and CDR2 FNYEAQ (reference sequence).

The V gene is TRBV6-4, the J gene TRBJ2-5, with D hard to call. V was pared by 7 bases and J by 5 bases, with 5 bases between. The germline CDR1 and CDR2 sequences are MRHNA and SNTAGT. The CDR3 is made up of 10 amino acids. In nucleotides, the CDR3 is TGTGCCAGCATCGGGGAGACCCAGTACTTC. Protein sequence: CASIGETQYF.

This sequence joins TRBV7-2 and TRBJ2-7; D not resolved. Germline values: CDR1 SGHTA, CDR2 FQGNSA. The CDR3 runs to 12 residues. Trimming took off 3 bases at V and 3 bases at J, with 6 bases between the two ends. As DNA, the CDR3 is TGTGCCAGCAGCTTCCAGATCTACGAGCAGTACTTC. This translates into CASSFQIYEQYF.